This TCR beta chain was profiled in a study of Graves' ophthalmopathy and Graves' hyperthyroidism. Amplification from RNA transcripts yielded the TCR beta CDR3 regions. HTBI-primed RT-PCR formed the first round, and a multiplex PCR formed the second. TCRdb fed the multiplex PCR reads into MiXCR, producing one record per CDR3 protein. Of some 400,000 distinct CDR3 sequences in the sample, around 19% were seen once. Germline CDR1 MDHEN, CDR2 SYDVKM. V shed 5 bases, J shed 2 bases, and the junction held 9 bases outside the gene matches. This CDR3 has 17 residues. Sequenced material: peripheral blood. The gene calls are TRBV28 and TRBJ1-6; 7 bases map to TRBD1. The receptor's source is a woman aged 18 to 35 with Graves' ophthalmopathy. As DNA, the CDR3 is TGTGCCAGCAGTCCTGAGACAGGGTTGACCTATAATTCACCCCTCCACTTT. Encoded protein: CASSPETGLTYNSPLHF.